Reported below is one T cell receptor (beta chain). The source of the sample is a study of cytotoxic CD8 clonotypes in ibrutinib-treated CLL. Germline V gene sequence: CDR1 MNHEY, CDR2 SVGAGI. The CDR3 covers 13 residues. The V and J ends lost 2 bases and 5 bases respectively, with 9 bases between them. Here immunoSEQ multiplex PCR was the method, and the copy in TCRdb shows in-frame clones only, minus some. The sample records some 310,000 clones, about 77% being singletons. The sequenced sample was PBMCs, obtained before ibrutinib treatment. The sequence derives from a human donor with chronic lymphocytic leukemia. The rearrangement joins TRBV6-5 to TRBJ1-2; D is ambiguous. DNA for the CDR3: TGTGCCAGCAGTTACCGACACCAATATGGCTACACCTTC. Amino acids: CASSYRHQYGYTF.